Described below is a single T cell receptor (beta chain) sequence and its context. Its antigen is undetermined. Germline CDR1 and CDR2: SGHNT and YYREEE (reference sequence). The CDR3 extends over 16 amino acids. The V segment lost 0 bases and the J segment 4 bases; nucleotides outside the gene matches: 5. The data originate from a study of shared clonotypes between healthy human individuals. Regarding the study as a whole: The represented genetic and exposure-history diversity was limited by the small number of donors.

Profiled with immunoSEQ multiplex PCR; TCRdb holds only in-frame clones, not every one. Here the sample spans approximately 1.5 million clones, around 98% being singletons. Sequenced: naive CD4+ T cells sorted from blood. Subset here: CD45RA+ positively selected. The V and J genes are TRBV5-4 and TRBJ2-7, with 12 positions matching TRBD2. This TCR derives from a man younger than 45 in good health. Here the CDR3 reads CASSLVTSGRPYEQYF. The CDR3 DNA follows: TGTGCCAGCAGCTTGGTAACTAGCGGGAGGCCGTACGAGCAGTACTTC.